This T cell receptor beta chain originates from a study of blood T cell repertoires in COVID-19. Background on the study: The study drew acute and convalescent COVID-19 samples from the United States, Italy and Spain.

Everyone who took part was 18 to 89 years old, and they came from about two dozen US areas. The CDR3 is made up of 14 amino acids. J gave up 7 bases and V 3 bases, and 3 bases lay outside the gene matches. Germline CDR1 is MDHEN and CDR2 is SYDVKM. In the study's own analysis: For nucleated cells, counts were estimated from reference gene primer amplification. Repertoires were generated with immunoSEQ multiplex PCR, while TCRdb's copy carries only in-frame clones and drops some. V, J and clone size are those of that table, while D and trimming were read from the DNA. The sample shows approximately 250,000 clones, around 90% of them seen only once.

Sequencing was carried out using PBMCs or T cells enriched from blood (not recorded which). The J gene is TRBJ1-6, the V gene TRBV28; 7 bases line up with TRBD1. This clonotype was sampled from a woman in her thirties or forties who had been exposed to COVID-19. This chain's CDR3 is CASSLARGNSPLHF. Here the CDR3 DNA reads TGTGCCAGCAGTTTGGCCAGGGGGAATTCACCCCTCCACTTT.